A single T cell receptor (beta chain) is shown here with its context. Primers included in the PCR were 60 Vbeta and 13 Jbeta primers. Profiled with immunoSEQ multiplex PCR; TCRdb holds only in-frame clones, not every one. The repertoire has about 120,000 clones, 82% of them found once; the top ten carry around 2.3%. This specimen comes from a study of cytomegalovirus exposure and HLA in healthy donors. On the study more broadly: Most genotyped donors, over 70% of 398, had Caucasian-associated genetic ancestry.

V was clipped by 2 bases and J by 8 bases; unmatched bases: 6. The length of the CDR3 is 15 residues. Germline CDR1 SEHNR, CDR2 FQNEAQ (reference sequence). The chain recombines TRBV7-9 with TRBJ1-4, with 9 bases fitting TRBD1. Sequenced: PBMCs. This clonotype was obtained from a woman between 18 and 29 years old in good health and CMV-seronegative. The CDR3 here is CASSLMGQGEEKLFF. The DNA for the CDR3 is TGTGCCAGCAGCTTAATGGGACAGGGCGAAGAAAAACTGTTTTTT.